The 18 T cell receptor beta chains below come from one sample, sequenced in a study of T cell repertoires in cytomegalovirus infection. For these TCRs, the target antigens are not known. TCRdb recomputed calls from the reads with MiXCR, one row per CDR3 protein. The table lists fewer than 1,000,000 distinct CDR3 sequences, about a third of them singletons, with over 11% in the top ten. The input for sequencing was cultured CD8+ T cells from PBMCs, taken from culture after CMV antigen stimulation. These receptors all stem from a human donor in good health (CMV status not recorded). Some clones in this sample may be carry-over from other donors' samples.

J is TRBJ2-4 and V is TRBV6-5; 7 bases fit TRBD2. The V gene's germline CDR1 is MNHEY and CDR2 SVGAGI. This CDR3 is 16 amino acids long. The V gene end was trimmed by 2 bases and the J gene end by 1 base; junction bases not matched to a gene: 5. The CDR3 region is CASSYGRGTAKNIQYF. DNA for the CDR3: TGTGCCAGCAGTTACGGGAGGGGTACGGCCAAAAACATTCAGTACTTC.

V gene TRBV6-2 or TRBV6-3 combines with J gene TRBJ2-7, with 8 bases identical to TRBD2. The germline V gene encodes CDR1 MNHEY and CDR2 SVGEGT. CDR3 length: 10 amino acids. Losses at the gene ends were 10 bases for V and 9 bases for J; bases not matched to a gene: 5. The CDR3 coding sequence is TGTGCCAACTTTACTAGCGGGCAGTACGTC. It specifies CANFTSGQYV.

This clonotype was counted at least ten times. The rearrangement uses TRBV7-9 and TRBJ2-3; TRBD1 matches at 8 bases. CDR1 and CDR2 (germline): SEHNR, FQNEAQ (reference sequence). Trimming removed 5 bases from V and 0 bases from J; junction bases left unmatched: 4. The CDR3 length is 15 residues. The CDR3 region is CASSGGQASTDTQYF. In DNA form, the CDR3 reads TGTGCCAGCAGCGGGGGACAGGCGAGCACAGATACGCAGTATTTT.

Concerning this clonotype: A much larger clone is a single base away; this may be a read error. CDR3 protein: CASSADSFNEQFF. CDR3 DNA sequence: TGTGCCAGCAGCGCGGACAGTTTCAATGAGCAGTTCTTC. This chain connects TRBV7-6 to TRBJ2-1, with D possibly matching TRBD1 (6 bases). The V and J ends lost 5 bases and 6 bases respectively, with 11 bases between them. The CDR3 covers 13 residues. Germline lookup yields CDR1 SGHVS and CDR2 FNYEAQ.

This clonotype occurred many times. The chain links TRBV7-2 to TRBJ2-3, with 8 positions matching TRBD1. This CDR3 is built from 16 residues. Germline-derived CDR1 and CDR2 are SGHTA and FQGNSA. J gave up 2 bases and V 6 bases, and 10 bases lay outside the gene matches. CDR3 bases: TGTGCCAGCAGAGACTCCAGGGGGCGAGACACAGATACGCAGTATTTT. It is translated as CASRDSRGRDTDTQYF.

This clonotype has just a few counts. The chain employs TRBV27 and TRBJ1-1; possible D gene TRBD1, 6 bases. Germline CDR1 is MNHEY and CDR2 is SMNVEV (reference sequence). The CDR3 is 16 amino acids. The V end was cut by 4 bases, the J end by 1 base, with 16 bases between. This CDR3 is CASSWRGGRWNTEAFF. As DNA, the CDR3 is TGTGCCAGCAGTTGGCGGGGGGGGCGATGGAACACTGAAGCTTTCTTT.

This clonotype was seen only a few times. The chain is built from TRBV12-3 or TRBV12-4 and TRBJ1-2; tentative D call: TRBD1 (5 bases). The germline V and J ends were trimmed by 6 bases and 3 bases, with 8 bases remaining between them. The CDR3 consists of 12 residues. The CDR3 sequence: CASRGTDYGYTF. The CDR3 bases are TGTGCCAGCAGGGGGACTGACTATGGCTACACCTTC.

CDR3 protein: CASRQPGQGVRASPLHF. CDR3 DNA: TGTGCCAGCAGACAACCGGGACAGGGAGTCCGGGCATCACCCCTCCACTTT. V is TRBV6-5 and J is TRBJ1-6, with 9 bases that match TRBD1. The germline CDR1 and CDR2 sequences are MNHEY and SVGAGI. The length of the CDR3 is 17 residues. V lost 6 bases to trimming and J lost 10 bases; unmatched junction nucleotides: 16.

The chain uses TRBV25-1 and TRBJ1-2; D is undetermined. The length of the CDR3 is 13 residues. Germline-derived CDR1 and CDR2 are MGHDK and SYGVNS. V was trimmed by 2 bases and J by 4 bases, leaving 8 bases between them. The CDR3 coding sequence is TGTGCCAGCAGTGAACCGGAGTTCTATGGCTACACCTTC. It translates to CASSEPEFYGYTF.

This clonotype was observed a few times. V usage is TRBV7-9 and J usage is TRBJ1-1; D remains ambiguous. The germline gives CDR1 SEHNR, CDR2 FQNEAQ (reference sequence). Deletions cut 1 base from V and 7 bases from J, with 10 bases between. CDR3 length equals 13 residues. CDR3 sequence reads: CASSLEASGEAFF. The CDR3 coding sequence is TGTGCCAGCAGCTTAGAAGCGTCGGGTGAAGCTTTCTTT.

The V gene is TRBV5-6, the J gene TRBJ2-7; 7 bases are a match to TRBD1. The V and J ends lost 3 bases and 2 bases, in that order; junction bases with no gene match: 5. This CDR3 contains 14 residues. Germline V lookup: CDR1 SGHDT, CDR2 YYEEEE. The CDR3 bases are TGTGCCAGCAGCTGGACAGGCCAAACCTACGAGCAGTACGTC. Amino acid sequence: CASSWTGQTYEQYV.

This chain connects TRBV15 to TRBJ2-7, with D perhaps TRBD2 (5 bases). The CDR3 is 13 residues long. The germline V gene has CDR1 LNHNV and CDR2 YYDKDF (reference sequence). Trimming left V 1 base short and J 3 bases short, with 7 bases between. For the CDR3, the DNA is TGTGCCACCAGCAGAGTCGGGGACTACGAGCAGTACGTC. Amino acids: CATSRVGDYEQYV.

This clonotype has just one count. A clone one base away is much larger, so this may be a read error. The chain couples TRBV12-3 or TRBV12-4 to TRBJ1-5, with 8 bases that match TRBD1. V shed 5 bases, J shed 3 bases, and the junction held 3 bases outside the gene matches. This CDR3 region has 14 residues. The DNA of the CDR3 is TGTGCCAGCAGTGACAGGGGAGACAATCAGCCCCAGCATTTT. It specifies CASSDRGDNQPQHF.

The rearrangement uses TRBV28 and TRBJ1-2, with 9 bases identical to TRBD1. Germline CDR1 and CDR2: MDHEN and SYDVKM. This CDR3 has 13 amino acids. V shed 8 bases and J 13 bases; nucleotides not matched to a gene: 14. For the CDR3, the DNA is TGTGCCAGCCTAAACCAAGATGGACAGGGGTTCACCTTC. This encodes CASLNQDGQGFTF.

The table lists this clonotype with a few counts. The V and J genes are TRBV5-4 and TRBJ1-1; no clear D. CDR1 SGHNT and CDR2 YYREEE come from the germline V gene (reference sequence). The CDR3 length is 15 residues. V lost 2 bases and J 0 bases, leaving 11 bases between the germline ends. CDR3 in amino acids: CASSLRRRMNTEAFF. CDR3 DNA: TGTGCCAGCAGCTTACGACGTCGCATGAACACTGAAGCTTTCTTT. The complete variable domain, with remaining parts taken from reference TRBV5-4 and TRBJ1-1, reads ETGVTQSPTHLIKTRGQQVTLRCSSQSGHNTVSWYQQALGQGPQFIFQYYREEENGRGNFPPRFSGLQFPNYSSELNVNALELDDSALYLCASSLRRRMNTEAFFGQGTRLTVV.

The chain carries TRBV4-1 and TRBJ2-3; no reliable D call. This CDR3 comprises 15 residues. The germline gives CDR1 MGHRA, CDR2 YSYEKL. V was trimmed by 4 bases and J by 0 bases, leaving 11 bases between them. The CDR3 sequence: CASSPISASTDTQYF. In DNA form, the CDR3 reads TGCGCCAGCAGCCCTATAAGCGCTAGCACAGATACGCAGTATTTT.

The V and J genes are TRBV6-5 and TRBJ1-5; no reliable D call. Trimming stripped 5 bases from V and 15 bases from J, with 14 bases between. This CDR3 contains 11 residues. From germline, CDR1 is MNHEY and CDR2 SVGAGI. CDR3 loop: CASSRDDQWHF. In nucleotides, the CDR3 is TGTGCCAGCAGTAGAGACGACCAATGGCATTTT.

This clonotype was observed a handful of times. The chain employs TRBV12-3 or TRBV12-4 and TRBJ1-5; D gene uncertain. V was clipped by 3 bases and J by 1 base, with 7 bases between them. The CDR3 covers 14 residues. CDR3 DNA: TGTGCCAGCAGTTTCTCGACCAGCAATCAGCCCCAGCATTTT. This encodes CASSFSTSNQPQHF.